The T cell receptor (beta chain) under discussion was sequenced for a study of monozygotic twins with inflammatory bowel disease. Findings and limits, study-wide: No distinction between different T cell subtypes was possible.

This CDR3 spans 16 amino acids. CDR1 is MGHRA and CDR2 is YSYEKL in the germline V gene. Of note for this clonotype: No antigen is known for it.

Following a re-call of the 5' RACE reads, TCRdb has one entry per CDR3 protein and lacks DNA. The listing contains roughly 100,000 distinct CDR3 sequences. The chain recombines TRBV4-1 with TRBJ1-2. The specimen was blood. This sequence was found in a human donor with ulcerative colitis or Crohn's disease, or a healthy co-twin of an affected twin (not recorded which). CDR3 in amino acids: CASSQELSGILTGYTF.